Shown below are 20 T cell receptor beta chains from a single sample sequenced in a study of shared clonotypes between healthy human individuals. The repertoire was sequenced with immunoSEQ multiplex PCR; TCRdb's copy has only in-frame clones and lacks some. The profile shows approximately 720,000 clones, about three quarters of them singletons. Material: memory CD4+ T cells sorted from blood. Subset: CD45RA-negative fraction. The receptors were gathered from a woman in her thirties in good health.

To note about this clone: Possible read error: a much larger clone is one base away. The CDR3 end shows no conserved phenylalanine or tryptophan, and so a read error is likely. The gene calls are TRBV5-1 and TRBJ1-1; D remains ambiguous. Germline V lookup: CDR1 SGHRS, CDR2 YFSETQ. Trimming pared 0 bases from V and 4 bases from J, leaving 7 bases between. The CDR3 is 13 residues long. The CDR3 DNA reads TGCGCCAGCAGCTTGGGCCAGGTCACTGAAGCTTTCTCT. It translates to CASSLGQVTEAFS.

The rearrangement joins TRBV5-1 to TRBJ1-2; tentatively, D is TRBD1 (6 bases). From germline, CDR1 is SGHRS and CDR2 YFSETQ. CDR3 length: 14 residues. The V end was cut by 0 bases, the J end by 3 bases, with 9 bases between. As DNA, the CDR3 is TGCGCCAGCAGCTTGGGACAGGCTCACTATGGCTACACCTTC. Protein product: CASSLGQAHYGYTF.

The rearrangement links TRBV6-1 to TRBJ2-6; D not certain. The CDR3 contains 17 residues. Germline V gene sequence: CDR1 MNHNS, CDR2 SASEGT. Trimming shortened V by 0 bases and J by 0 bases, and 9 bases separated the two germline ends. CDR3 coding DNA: TGTGCCAGCAGTGAAGCGCTGCGGAGCTCTGGGGCCAACGTCCTGACTTTC. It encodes CASSEALRSSGANVLTF.

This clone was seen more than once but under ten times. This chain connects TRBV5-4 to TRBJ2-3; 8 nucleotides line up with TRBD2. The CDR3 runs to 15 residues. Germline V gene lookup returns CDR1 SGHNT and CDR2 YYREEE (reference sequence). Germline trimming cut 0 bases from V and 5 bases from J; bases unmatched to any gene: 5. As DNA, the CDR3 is TGTGCCAGCAGCTTGGAAGCGGGAGCGAGAGATACGCAGTATTTT. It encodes CASSLEAGARDTQYF. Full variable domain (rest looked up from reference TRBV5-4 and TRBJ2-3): ETGVTQSPTHLIKTRGQQVTLRCSSQSGHNTVSWYQQALGQGPQFIFQYYREEENGRGNFPPRFSGLQFPNYSSELNVNALELDDSALYLCASSLEAGARDTQYFGPGTRLTVL.

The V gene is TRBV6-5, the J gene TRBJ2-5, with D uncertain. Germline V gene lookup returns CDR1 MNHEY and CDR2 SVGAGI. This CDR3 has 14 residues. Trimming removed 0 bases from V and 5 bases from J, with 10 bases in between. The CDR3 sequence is CASSYSIQMETQYF. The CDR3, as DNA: TGTGCCAGCAGTTACTCCATCCAGATGGAGACCCAGTACTTC.

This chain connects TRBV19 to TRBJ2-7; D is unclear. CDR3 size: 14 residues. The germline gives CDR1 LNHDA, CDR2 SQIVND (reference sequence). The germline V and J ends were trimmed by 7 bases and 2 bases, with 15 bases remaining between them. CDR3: CASTSGLGPYEQYF. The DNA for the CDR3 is TGTGCCAGTACCTCGGGCCTAGGTCCCTACGAGCAGTACTTC.

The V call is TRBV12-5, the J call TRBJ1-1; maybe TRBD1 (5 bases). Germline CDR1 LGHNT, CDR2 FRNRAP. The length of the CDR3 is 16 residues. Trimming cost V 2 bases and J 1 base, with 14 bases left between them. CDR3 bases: TGTGCTAGTGGTTTGTGGTCGGGACGGCCGAACACTGAAGCTTTCTTT. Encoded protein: CASGLWSGRPNTEAFF.

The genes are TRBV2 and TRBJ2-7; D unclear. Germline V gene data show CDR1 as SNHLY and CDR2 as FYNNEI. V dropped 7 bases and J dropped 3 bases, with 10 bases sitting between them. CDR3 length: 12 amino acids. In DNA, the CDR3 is TGTGCCAGCAACACACAAGGCTACGAGCAGTACTTC. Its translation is CASNTQGYEQYF.

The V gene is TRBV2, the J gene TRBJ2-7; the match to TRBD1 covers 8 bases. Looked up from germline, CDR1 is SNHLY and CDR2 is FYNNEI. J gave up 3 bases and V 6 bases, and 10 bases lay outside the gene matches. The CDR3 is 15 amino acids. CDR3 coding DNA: TGTGCCAGCAGGGCCGGGACAGGTCAGATCTACGAGCAGTACTTC. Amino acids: CASRAGTGQIYEQYF.

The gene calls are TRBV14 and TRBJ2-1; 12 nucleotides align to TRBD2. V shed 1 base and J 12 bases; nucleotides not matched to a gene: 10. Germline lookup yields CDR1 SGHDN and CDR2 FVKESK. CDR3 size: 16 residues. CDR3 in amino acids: CASSQGAGLAGRGQFF. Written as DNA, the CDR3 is TGTGCCAGCAGCCAAGGAGCTGGACTAGCGGGAAGGGGGCAGTTCTTC.

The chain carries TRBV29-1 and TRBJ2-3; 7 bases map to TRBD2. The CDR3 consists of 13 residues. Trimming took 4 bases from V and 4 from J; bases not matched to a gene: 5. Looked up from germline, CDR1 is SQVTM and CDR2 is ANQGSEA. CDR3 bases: TGCAGCGTTGTTGGCGGGAGTTCAGATACGCAGTATTTT. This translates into CSVVGGSSDTQYF.

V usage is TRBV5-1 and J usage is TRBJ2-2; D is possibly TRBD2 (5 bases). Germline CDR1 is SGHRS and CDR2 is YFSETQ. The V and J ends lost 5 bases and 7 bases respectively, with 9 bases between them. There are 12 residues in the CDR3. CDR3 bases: TGCGCCAGCAGGAGTGGAGGCGGGGAGCTGTTTTTT. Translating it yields CASRSGGGELFF.

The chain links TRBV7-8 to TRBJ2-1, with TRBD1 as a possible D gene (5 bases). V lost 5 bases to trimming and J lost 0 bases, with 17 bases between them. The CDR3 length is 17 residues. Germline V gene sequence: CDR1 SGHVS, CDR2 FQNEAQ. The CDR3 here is CASSLTQGPSSYNEQFF. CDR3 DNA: TGTGCCAGCAGCCTAACCCAGGGCCCCAGCTCCTACAATGAGCAGTTCTTC.

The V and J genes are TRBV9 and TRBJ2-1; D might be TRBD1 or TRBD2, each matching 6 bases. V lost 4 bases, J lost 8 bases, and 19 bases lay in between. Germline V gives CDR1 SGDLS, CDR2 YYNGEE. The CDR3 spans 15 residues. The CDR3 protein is CASSPGLRGEDEQFF. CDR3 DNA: TGTGCCAGCAGCCCCGGACTAAGGGGGGAGGATGAGCAGTTCTTC.

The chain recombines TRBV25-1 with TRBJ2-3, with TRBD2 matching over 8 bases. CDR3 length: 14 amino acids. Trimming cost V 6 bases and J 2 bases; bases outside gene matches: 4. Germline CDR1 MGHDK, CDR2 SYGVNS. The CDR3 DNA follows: TGTGCCAGCAGCAACGGACTAGCCACAGATACGCAGTATTTT. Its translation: CASSNGLATDTQYF.

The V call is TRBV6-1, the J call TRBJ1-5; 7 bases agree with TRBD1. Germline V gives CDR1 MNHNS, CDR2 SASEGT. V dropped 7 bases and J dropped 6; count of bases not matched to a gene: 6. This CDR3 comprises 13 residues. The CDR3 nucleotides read TGTGCCAGCACCGAACAGGGGAGTCAGCCCCAGCATTTT. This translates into CASTEQGSQPQHF.

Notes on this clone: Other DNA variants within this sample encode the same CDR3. The CDR3, as DNA: TGCAGCGTTGCATACAACAATGAGCAGTTCTTC. It translates to CSVAYNNEQFF. The rearrangement links TRBV29-1 to TRBJ2-1, with unresolved D. Germline CDR1 is SQVTM and CDR2 is ANQGSEA. The CDR3 length is 11 residues. V dropped 4 bases and J dropped 5 bases, with 6 bases sitting between them.

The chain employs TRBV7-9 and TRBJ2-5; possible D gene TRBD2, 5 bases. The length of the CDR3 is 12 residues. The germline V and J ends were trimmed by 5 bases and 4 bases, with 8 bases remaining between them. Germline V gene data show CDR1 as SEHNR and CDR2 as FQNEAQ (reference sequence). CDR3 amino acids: CASSGSVETQYF. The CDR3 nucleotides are TGTGCCAGCAGCGGTAGCGTAGAGACCCAGTACTTC.

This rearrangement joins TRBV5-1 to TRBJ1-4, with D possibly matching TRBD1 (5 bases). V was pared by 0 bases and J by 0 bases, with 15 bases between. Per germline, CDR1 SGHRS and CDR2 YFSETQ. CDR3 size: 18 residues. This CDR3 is CASSLAPQARATNEKLFF. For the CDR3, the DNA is TGCGCCAGCAGCTTGGCTCCACAGGCTCGTGCAACTAATGAAAAACTGTTTTTT.

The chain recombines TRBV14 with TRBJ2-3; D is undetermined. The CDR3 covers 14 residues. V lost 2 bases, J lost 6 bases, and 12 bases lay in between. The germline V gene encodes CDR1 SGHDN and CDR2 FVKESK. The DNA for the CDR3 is TGTGCCAGCAGCCAACGGCAGGTTATCGATACGCAGTATTTT. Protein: CASSQRQVIDTQYF.